The 25 T cell receptor beta chains given below trace back to one sample, sequenced in a study of T-cell memory formation after mild COVID-19. One entry per CDR3 protein results from TCRdb running MiXCR on the 5' RACE reads. Of a few hundred thousand distinct CDR3 sequences in the sample, under 25% were seen once. Sequenced input: PBMCs or a T cell subset sorted from them (not recorded which). Every receptor here comes from a man aged 18-30 years who had mild COVID-19 (a few samples of this study predate the infection). Cell type and time point are not known.

This clonotype was seen a handful of times. V is TRBV12-3 or TRBV12-4 and J is TRBJ1-2; no firm D call. Deletions cut 3 bases from V and 5 bases from J, with 13 bases between. The CDR3 runs 14 residues. The CDR3 loop is CASSFDGTPYGYTF. In DNA form, the CDR3 reads TGTGCCAGCAGTTTCGACGGTACACCGTATGGCTACACCTTC.

This clonotype was seen more than once but under ten times. The rearrangement joins TRBV5-4 to TRBJ2-5; possibly TRBD1 for D (6 bases). The germline CDR1 and CDR2 sequences are SGHNT and YYREEE (reference sequence). The CDR3 consists of 15 residues. V was clipped by 0 bases and J by 2 bases, with 11 bases between them. CDR3: CASSLDRVGQETQYF. The CDR3, as DNA: TGTGCCAGCAGCTTGGACAGGGTCGGGCAAGAGACCCAGTACTTC.

This clonotype was picked up many times. The chain employs TRBV7-6 and TRBJ1-6; D unclear. The germline V gene has CDR1 SGHVS and CDR2 FNYEAQ. This CDR3 is 14 amino acids long. V lost 3 bases and J lost 5, with 8 bases in between. The CDR3 is CASSFGVDNSPLHF. CDR3 bases: TGTGCCAGCAGCTTCGGGGTAGATAATTCACCCCTCCACTTT.

Only a few counts were recorded for this clonotype. J is TRBJ1-6 and V is TRBV7-6; perhaps TRBD1 as D (5 bases). From germline, CDR1 is SGHVS and CDR2 FNYEAQ. With 3 bases removed from V and 5 bases from J, the gap between germline ends came to 11 bases. The CDR3 spans 15 residues. The CDR3 here is CASSLGHLDNSPLHF. CDR3 nucleotides: TGTGCCAGCAGCTTGGGGCATCTGGATAATTCACCCCTCCACTTT.

This clonotype came up many times. The rearrangement joins TRBV29-1 to TRBJ2-5; TRBD1 might be the D (5 bases). Germline assignment: CDR1 SQVTM and CDR2 ANQGSEA. This CDR3 is built from 12 residues. V was shortened by 4 bases and J by 0 bases, with 6 bases between the two germline ends. The CDR3 sequence: CSVGQHQETQYF. The CDR3 nucleotides read TGCAGCGTTGGACAGCACCAAGAGACCCAGTACTTC.

V is TRBV28 and J is TRBJ2-7, with D perhaps matching TRBD2 (5 bases). Trimming took 2 bases from V and 6 from J, leaving 14 bases between them. CDR1 is MDHEN, CDR2 SYDVKM, per germline. The CDR3 covers 14 residues. The CDR3 here is CASSLTEGSREQYV. CDR3 sequence (DNA): TGTGCCAGCAGTTTAACAGAGGGTTCTCGCGAGCAGTACGTC.

The chain uses TRBV5-6 and TRBJ2-6; unclear D gene. Germline V lookup: CDR1 SGHDT, CDR2 YYEEEE. Trimming cost V 4 bases and J 5 bases, with 7 bases left between them. The CDR3 contains 13 residues. The CDR3 protein is CASSPPWANVLTF. The CDR3, as DNA: TGTGCCAGCAGCCCCCCCTGGGCCAACGTCCTGACTTTC.

This clonotype has a handful of counts. The chain links TRBV6-2 or TRBV6-3 to TRBJ2-5; TRBD2 matches 8 bases. Germline V gene sequence: CDR1 MNHEY, CDR2 SVGEGT. V shed 7 bases, J shed 5 bases, and the junction held 6 bases outside the gene matches. The CDR3 has 13 amino acids. The CDR3 loop is CASTASGLETQYF. CDR3 nucleotide sequence: TGTGCCAGCACTGCTAGCGGGTTGGAGACCCAGTACTTC.

V gene TRBV4-3 combines with J gene TRBJ1-2, with D unclear. V lost 2 bases and J lost 4, with 11 bases in between. There are 14 residues in the CDR3. In germline, CDR1 is LGHNA, CDR2 YSLEER. CDR3 sequence: CASSQKTNTYGYTF. CDR3 bases: TGCGCCAGCAGCCAAAAAACGAATACCTATGGCTACACCTTC.

This clonotype was seen more than once but under ten times. The genes are TRBV3-1 and TRBJ1-5, with D perhaps TRBD1 (5 bases). In germline, CDR1 is LGHDT, CDR2 YNNKEL (reference sequence). V was pared by 5 bases and J by 2 bases, with 13 bases between. There are 15 residues in the CDR3. The CDR3: CASSGTWGGNQPQHF. The CDR3 DNA is TGTGCCAGCAGCGGGACCTGGGGAGGCAATCAGCCCCAGCATTTT.

This sequence joins TRBV6-1 and TRBJ2-7, with TRBD2 matching 8 bases. The CDR3 sequence is 13 residues long. Looked up from germline, CDR1 is MNHNS and CDR2 is SASEGT. Unmatched junction bases numbered 3, after V lost 5 bases and J lost 3 bases. The chain's CDR3 is CASSHGTSYEQYV. DNA of the CDR3: TGTGCCAGCAGTCACGGGACTAGCTACGAGCAGTACGTC.

This clonotype has only a few counts. CDR3 sequence reads: CASSRDRGSDEQFF. CDR3 bases: TGCGCCAGCAGTCGGGACAGGGGGAGCGATGAGCAGTTCTTC. The chain combines TRBV23-1 with TRBJ2-1; TRBD1 matches 11 bases. TRBV23-1 carries the ORF label, with uncertain function. This CDR3 has 14 amino acids. V dropped 4 bases and J dropped 8; count of bases not matched to a gene: 4.

The chain combines TRBV19 with TRBJ2-1; no clear D gene. The V gene's germline CDR1 is LNHDA and CDR2 SQIVND (reference sequence). Trimming took off 1 base at V and 2 bases at J, with 12 bases between the two ends. The CDR3 runs to 16 residues. As DNA, the CDR3 is TGTGCCAGTAGTATAGTCGGCGGAATACCCTACAATGAGCAGTTCTTC. The encoded protein is CASSIVGGIPYNEQFF.

The genes are TRBV5-4 and TRBJ1-3; D may be TRBD1 (6 bases). The CDR3 contains 16 residues. V was shortened by 1 base and J by 0 bases, with 11 bases between the two germline ends. CDR1 is SGHNT, CDR2 YYREEE, per germline (reference sequence). CDR3 sequence reads: CASSLYREYSGNTIYF. CDR3 nucleotide sequence: TGTGCCAGCAGCTTGTACAGGGAGTACTCTGGAAACACCATATATTTT. Drawing the rest from reference TRBV5-4 and TRBJ1-3, the complete variable domain is ETGVTQSPTHLIKTRGQQVTLRCSSQSGHNTVSWYQQALGQGPQFIFQYYREEENGRGNFPPRFSGLQFPNYSSELNVNALELDDSALYLCASSLYREYSGNTIYFGEGSWLTVV.

This clonotype was counted a few times. The CDR3 nucleotides are TGTGCCAGCAGTTACGGTCACTTATCAGAGACCCAGTACTTC. Amino acid sequence: CASSYGHLSETQYF. The rearrangement joins TRBV6-5 to TRBJ2-5; D uncertain. Germline V gene sequence: CDR1 MNHEY, CDR2 SVGAGI. The CDR3 is made up of 14 amino acids. V dropped 2 bases and J dropped 4 bases, with 11 bases sitting between them.

This rearrangement joins TRBV5-5 to TRBJ2-7; TRBD1 matches 9 bases. CDR1 is SGHKS, CDR2 YYEKEE, per germline (reference sequence). V lost 4 bases to trimming and J lost 5 bases; unmatched junction nucleotides: 10. The CDR3 sequence is 15 residues long. The CDR3 loop is CASSLPGQGVHEQYF. Written as DNA, the CDR3 is TGTGCCAGCAGCCTGCCGGGACAGGGAGTCCACGAGCAGTACTTC.

There are a few counts of this clonotype. The chain joins TRBV9 to TRBJ2-2; D possibly corresponds to TRBD1 (5 bases). Looked up from germline, CDR1 is SGDLS and CDR2 is YYNGEE. This CDR3 has 14 residues. Trimming took 4 bases from V and 8 from J, leaving 15 bases between them. The CDR3 nucleotides are TGTGCCAGCAGCTCTCGACAGTACTCGGGGGAGCTGTTTTTT. Its translation is CASSSRQYSGELFF.

The chain recombines TRBV20-1 with TRBJ1-1; the D is unclear. This CDR3 has 12 residues. Deletions cut 7 bases from V and 1 base from J, with 10 bases between. Looked up from germline, CDR1 is DFQATT and CDR2 is SNEGSKA (reference sequence). CDR3 sequence: CSELGPNTEAFF. CDR3 coding DNA: TGCAGTGAGTTAGGTCCGAACACTGAAGCTTTCTTT.

This clonotype was detected only a few times. The chain joins TRBV7-2 to TRBJ2-1, with TRBD2 matching over 10 bases. The CDR3 loop spans 17 amino acids. J lost 5 bases, V lost 2 bases, and 9 bases had no gene match. CDR1 is SGHTA and CDR2 is FQGNSA in the germline V gene. In DNA form, the CDR3 reads TGTGCCAGCAGCTTATCCCCCGGGACTAGCGTGAACAATGAGCAGTTCTTC. This translates into CASSLSPGTSVNNEQFF.

The gene calls are TRBV3-1 and TRBJ1-1; 8 bases agree with TRBD1. The CDR3 has 13 residues. V gave up 2 bases and J gave up 11 bases; unmatched junction bases: 7. Germline loops: CDR1 LGHDT, CDR2 YNNKEL (reference sequence). The CDR3 protein is CASSQTQGETAFF. DNA of the CDR3: TGTGCCAGCAGCCAAACACAGGGGGAGACTGCTTTCTTT. Full variable domain (outside the CDR3, taken from reference TRBV3-1 and TRBJ1-1): DTAVSQTPKYLVTQMGNDKSIKCEQNLGHDTMYWYKQDSKKFLKIMFSYNNKELIINETVPNRFSPKSPDKAHLNLHINSLELGDSAVYFCASSQTQGETAFFGQGTRLTVV.

CDR3 in DNA: TGTGCCAGCAGCTTTCAGGGGGATGAGACCCAGTACTTC. It specifies CASSFQGDETQYF. This chain connects TRBV7-8 to TRBJ2-5; 7 bases are a match to TRBD1. This CDR3 contains 13 residues. V lost 3 bases and J lost 5; bases outside the gene matches: 3. The V gene's germline CDR1 is SGHVS and CDR2 FQNEAQ.

In this sample, this clonotype turned up many times. The chain joins TRBV5-1 to TRBJ2-2; D not resolved. CDR1 SGHRS and CDR2 YFSETQ come from the germline V gene. Trimming took 2 bases from V and 1 from J, leaving 9 bases between them. The CDR3 is made up of 15 amino acids. DNA of the CDR3: TGCGCCAGCAGCTTTCATGAACTGAACACCGGGGAGCTGTTTTTT. Residues: CASSFHELNTGELFF.

This clonotype was observed a handful of times. V usage is TRBV7-2 and J usage is TRBJ2-4; 7 bases agree with TRBD1. V trimming: 1 base; J trimming: 3 bases; junction bases outside the gene matches: 6. The germline V gene encodes CDR1 SGHTA and CDR2 FQGNSA. CDR3 length: 16 amino acids. CDR3 DNA sequence: TGTGCCAGCAGCTTAGTTGACAGGGTTGGCAAAAACATTCAGTACTTC. This encodes CASSLVDRVGKNIQYF.

This chain connects TRBV7-9 to TRBJ1-1, with TRBD1 matching 9 bases. Looked up from germline, CDR1 is SEHNR and CDR2 is FQNEAQ (reference sequence). The J segment lost 6 bases and the V segment lost 8 bases, leaving 4 bases of the junction unmatched. There are 12 residues in the CDR3. CDR3: CASDRGGSEAFF. The CDR3 DNA follows: TGTGCCAGCGACAGGGGGGGTTCTGAAGCTTTCTTT.

In this sample, this clonotype turned up once. The V and J genes are TRBV15 and TRBJ2-3, with unresolved D. The CDR3 has 14 residues. CDR1 and CDR2 (germline): LNHNV, YYDKDF (reference sequence). Trimming cost V 0 bases and J 8 bases, with 12 bases left between them. DNA for the CDR3: TGTGCCACCAGCAGAGACGGTAGAGCGAGTACGCAGTATTTT. This gives the protein CATSRDGRASTQYF. The whole variable domain, remainder taken from reference TRBV15 and TRBJ2-3, is DAMVIQNPRYQVTQFGKPVTLSCSQTLNHNVMYWYQQKSSQAPKLLFHYYDKDFNNEADTPDNFQSRRPNTSFCFLDIRSPGLGDTAMYLCATSRDGRASTQYFGPGTRLTVL.